The 20 T cell receptor beta chains below all came from one sample that was sequenced in a study of regulatory T cells in long-lasting Graves disease. Time point reported: newly diagnosed GD, antithyroid drugs for less than 3 months. Extracted PBMC RNA gave rise to the TCR library. According to the study, TCR beta libraries were built with iRepertoire HTBI primers and CDR3-region Arm-PCR. TCRdb passed the multiplex PCR reads through MiXCR, listing each CDR3 protein once. Here the sample spans about 400,000 distinct CDR3 sequences, roughly 15% being singletons. This sample also belongs to another study, concerning T cells in Graves' hyperthyroidism and ophthalmopathy.

The source material was peripheral blood mononuclear cells (PBMCs), sampled at new diagnosis, from a patient treated with antithyroid drugs. Receptors were obtained from a woman between 18 and 29 years old with Graves disease.

This clonotype was counted at least ten times. The CDR3 DNA reads TGTGCCATCAGGGGCGAGACGAACACTGAAGCTTTCTTT. Protein product: CAIRGETNTEAFF. The V gene is TRBV10-3, the J gene TRBJ1-1; D is ambiguous. Trimming removed 6 bases from V and 1 base from J, with 9 bases in between. The CDR3 spans 13 residues. The germline CDR1 and CDR2 sequences are ENHRY and SYGVKD.

This clonotype occurred many times. V is TRBV11-2 and J is TRBJ1-2, with 7 bases aligning to TRBD1. Germline CDR1 reads SGHAT; CDR2 reads FQNNGV. The CDR3 runs to 16 residues. Losses at the gene ends were 4 bases for V and 5 bases for J; bases not matched to a gene: 13. The CDR3 region is CASSSPRTGRSYGYTF. Written as DNA, the CDR3 is TGTGCCAGCAGCTCACCTAGGACAGGACGAAGTTATGGCTACACCTTC.

Comments on this clonotype: Relative to the germline gene, one junction end is altered; a read error may explain this. The chain couples TRBV12-3 or TRBV12-4 to TRBJ2-7; tentatively, D is TRBD2 (6 bases). This CDR3 has 14 amino acids. As DNA, the CDR3 is TGTGCCAGCAGCTTACCAGCGGGCGGTCCCGAGCAGTACTTT. It codes for CASSLPAGGPEQYF.

The rearrangement joins TRBV29-1 to TRBJ2-1; D not resolved. The CDR3 contains 14 residues. Germline V gene sequence: CDR1 SQVTM, CDR2 ANQGSEA. The germline V and J ends were trimmed by 7 bases and 0 bases, with 13 bases remaining between them. CDR3 nucleotide sequence: TGCAGCGCCCTGACCCAACTCTCCTACAATGAGCAGTTCTTC. This sequence encodes CSALTQLSYNEQFF.

This clonotype was recorded many times. This chain connects TRBV3-1 to TRBJ1-1; D unresolved. The CDR3 consists of 13 residues. In germline, CDR1 is LGHDT, CDR2 YNNKEL (reference sequence). V was shortened by 4 bases and J by 8 bases, with 14 bases between the two germline ends. The CDR3 region has the DNA TGTGCCAGCAGCCCGAACCCACTATCCGAAGCTTTCTTT. This translates into CASSPNPLSEAFF. The full variable domain, rest sourced from reference TRBV3-1 and TRBJ1-1, is DTAVSQTPKYLVTQMGNDKSIKCEQNLGHDTMYWYKQDSKKFLKIMFSYNNKELIINETVPNRFSPKSPDKAHLNLHINSLELGDSAVYFCASSPNPLSEAFFGQGTRLTVV.

The rearrangement uses TRBV9 and TRBJ1-1; weak D call: TRBD1 (5 bases). V was clipped by 0 bases and J by 5 bases, with 17 bases between them. The CDR3 loop spans 16 amino acids. Germline V gives CDR1 SGDLS, CDR2 YYNGEE. The CDR3 is CASSVVGAGLETEAFF. In DNA form, the CDR3 reads TGTGCCAGCAGCGTAGTTGGGGCAGGGCTGGAAACTGAAGCTTTCTTT.

This clonotype was counted only a few times. The genes are TRBV14 and TRBJ2-7; TRBD1 is a possible D gene (7 bases). The ends were cut back, 3 bases at V and 2 bases at J, with 29 bases in the middle. Germline values: CDR1 SGHDN, CDR2 FVKESK. This CDR3 contains 20 residues. CDR3 nucleotides: TGTGCCAGCAGCCATTGGAAGCATGGGACCTCGCGGGACAGTACCTACGAGCAGTACTTC. Its translation: CASSHWKHGTSRDSTYEQYF. Looking up the rest from reference TRBV14 and TRBJ2-7 gives the full variable domain: EAGVTQFPSHSVIEKGQTVTLRCDPISGHDNLYWYRRVMGKEIKFLLHFVKESKQDESGMPNNRFLAERTGGTYSTLKVQPAELEDSGVYFCASSHWKHGTSRDSTYEQYFGPGTRLTVT.

The chain links TRBV7-2 to TRBJ2-3; TRBD1 or TRBD2 may be the D gene (6 bases each). Germline V gives CDR1 SGHTA, CDR2 FQGNSA. V lost 5 bases, J lost 4 bases, and 16 bases lay in between. This CDR3 comprises 15 residues. The CDR3 bases are TGTGCCAGCAGCCGCGGAGCCGGGGGCGCAGATACGCAGTATTTT. Translating it yields CASSRGAGGADTQYF. The full variable domain, with the rest looked up from reference TRBV7-2 and TRBJ2-3, is GAGVSQSPSNKVTEKGKDVELRCDPISGHTALYWYRQSLGQGLEFLIYFQGNSAPDKSGLPSDRFSAERTGGSVSTLTIQRTQQEDSAVYLCASSRGAGGADTQYFGPGTRLTVL.

This clonotype appeared many times. The CDR3: CSARPLRQVEGYTF. The CDR3 nucleotides are TGCAGTGCACGCCCGCTCAGACAGGTGGAGGGCTACACCTTC. V and J are TRBV20-1 and TRBJ1-2, with D perhaps TRBD1 (6 bases). V shed 6 bases and J shed 8 bases, with 22 bases lying between them. The CDR3 runs 14 residues. Germline V lookup: CDR1 DFQATT, CDR2 SNEGSKA (reference sequence).

This clonotype was counted ten times or more. The rearrangement links TRBV2 to TRBJ2-2; D is unclear. The CDR3 is 14 amino acids. Germline values: CDR1 SNHLY, CDR2 FYNNEI. The V gene lost 7 bases and the J gene lost 7 bases, with 16 bases spanning the gap. CDR3 DNA: TGTGCCAGCAAACTAAGAGGTTTGGACGGGGAGCTGTTTTTT. Translated: CASKLRGLDGELFF.

This clonotype showed up many times. V is TRBV11-3 and J is TRBJ2-1; D tentatively fits TRBD1 or TRBD2 (6 bases each). This CDR3 has 14 residues. Germline V gene lookup returns CDR1 SGHNT and CDR2 YENEEA. V dropped 3 bases and J dropped 5 bases, with 11 bases sitting between them. The CDR3 region is CASSLGGPHNEQFF. The CDR3 DNA reads as TGTGCCAGCAGCTTGGGGGGCCCCCACAATGAGCAGTTCTTC.

This clonotype has at least ten counts. The gene calls are TRBV6-1 and TRBJ1-2; D is unresolved. The V end was cut by 4 bases, the J end by 6 bases, with 6 bases between. Germline-derived CDR1 and CDR2 are MNHNS and SASEGT. CDR3 length equals 11 residues. CDR3 sequence: CASSAPDGYTF. DNA for the CDR3: TGTGCCAGCAGTGCCCCTGATGGCTACACCTTC.

This chain joins TRBV19 and TRBJ2-7; D gene uncertain. Germline assignment: CDR1 LNHDA and CDR2 SQIVND (reference sequence). V was pared by 1 base and J by 1 base, with 8 bases between. The CDR3 extends over 14 amino acids. This CDR3 is CASSIVGRSYEQYF. The CDR3 nucleotides read TGTGCCAGTAGTATAGTGGGCAGATCCTACGAGCAGTACTTC.

A note on this clonotype: A clone one base away is much larger, so this may be a read error. The rearrangement uses TRBV5-6 and TRBJ2-3, with 7 bases identical to TRBD2. CDR1 and CDR2 (germline): SGHDT, YYEEEE. The CDR3 extends over 17 amino acids. The CDR3: CAGSLGLGGSIADTQYF. The CDR3 DNA follows: TGTGCCGGCAGCTTGGGGTTGGGCGGGAGTATCGCAGATACGCAGTATTTT.

This clonotype was seen many times. The chain recombines TRBV11-2 with TRBJ2-5; D is possibly TRBD1 (6 bases). Trimming removed 3 bases from V and 8 bases from J, with 13 bases in between. The length of the CDR3 is 13 residues. Germline assignment: CDR1 SGHAT and CDR2 FQNNGV. CDR3 protein: CASSFGTPKTQYF. In DNA, the CDR3 is TGTGCCAGCAGCTTCGGGACACCCAAAACCCAGTACTTC.

As to this clonotype: This clone may be a read error of a much larger clone one base away. A read error is likely, as this CDR3 ends without the conserved phenylalanine or tryptophan. The V gene is TRBV15, the J gene TRBJ1-5; unclear D gene. CDR1 and CDR2 from the germline V gene are LNHNV and YYDKDF (reference sequence). Trimming cost V 0 bases and J 5 bases, with 2 bases left between them. CDR3 length equals 12 residues. As DNA, the CDR3 is TGTGCCACCAGCAGAGACGATCAGCCCCAGCATCTT. This translates into CATSRDDQPQHL.

This clonotype was found many times. The chain has TRBV28 and TRBJ1-2, with TRBD1 matching over 11 bases. Germline V gives CDR1 MDHEN, CDR2 SYDVKM. The CDR3 runs 15 residues. V was pared by 2 bases and J by 4 bases, with 3 bases of the junction left unmatched. Here the CDR3 DNA reads TGTGCCAGCAGTTTAAGGACAGGGGGCATCTATGGCTACACCTTC. Amino acid sequence: CASSLRTGGIYGYTF.

Points on this clonotype: A far larger clone is one base from this, pointing to a likely read error. In DNA, the CDR3 is TGTGCCAGCAGCTCCCGAAGGTCTCAGACTATCGAGCAGGACTTC. Protein product: CASSSRRSQTIEQDF. The chain recombines TRBV7-8 with TRBJ2-7, with D perhaps TRBD2 (5 bases). The CDR3 consists of 15 residues. Per the germline V gene, CDR1 is SGHVS and CDR2 is FQNEAQ. The full variable domain, its missing parts supplied by reference TRBV7-8 and TRBJ2-7, is GAGVSQSPRYKVAKRGQDVALRCDPISGHVSLFWYQQALGQGPEFLTYFQNEAQLDKSGLPSDRFFAERPEGSVSTLKIQRTQQEDSAVYLCASSSRRSQTIEQDFGPGTRLTVT.

This clonotype showed up just a few times. The chain recombines TRBV20-1 with TRBJ1-4; 10 bases fit TRBD1. In germline, CDR1 is DFQATT, CDR2 SNEGSKA (reference sequence). The CDR3 is made up of 14 amino acids. Trimming at V came to 5 bases and at J to 8 bases, leaving 8 bases not matched to a gene. The CDR3 bases are TGCAGTGCTTATCCGGGACAGGGGTACGAAAAACTGTTTTTT. Translated: CSAYPGQGYEKLFF.

This clonotype was observed a few times. This chain connects TRBV29-1 to TRBJ2-5; perhaps TRBD2 as D (6 bases). This CDR3 has 12 residues. Trimming took off 5 bases at V and 2 bases at J, with 9 bases between the two ends. Looked up from germline, CDR1 is SQVTM and CDR2 is ANQGSEA. CDR3 in DNA: TGCAGCGTTCTCCGGGGGCAAGAGACCCAGTACTTC. Protein product: CSVLRGQETQYF.